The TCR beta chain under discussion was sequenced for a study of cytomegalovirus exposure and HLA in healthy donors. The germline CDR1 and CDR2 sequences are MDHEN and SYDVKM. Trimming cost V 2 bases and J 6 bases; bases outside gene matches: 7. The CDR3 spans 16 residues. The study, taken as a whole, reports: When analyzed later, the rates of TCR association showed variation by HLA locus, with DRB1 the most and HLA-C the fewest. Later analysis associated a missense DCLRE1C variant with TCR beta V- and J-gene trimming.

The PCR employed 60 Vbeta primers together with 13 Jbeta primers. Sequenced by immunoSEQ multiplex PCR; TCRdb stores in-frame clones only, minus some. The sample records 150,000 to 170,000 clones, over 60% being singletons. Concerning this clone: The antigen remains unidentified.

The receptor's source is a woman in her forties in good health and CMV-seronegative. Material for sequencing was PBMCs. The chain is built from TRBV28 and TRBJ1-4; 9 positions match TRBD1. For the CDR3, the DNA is TGTGCCAGCAGTTTAAGATTACAGGGGGCCTATGAAAAACTGTTTTTT. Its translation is CASSLRLQGAYEKLFF.